This TCR beta chain was sequenced in a study of identical twins. On this clonotype: The antigen is undetermined.

TCRdb ran MiXCR on the 5' RACE reads and lists one entry per CDR3 protein. This sample has around 690,000 distinct CDR3 sequences, with over 20% found just once. Trimming shortened V by 4 bases and J by 3 bases, and 22 bases separated the two germline ends. The CDR3 length is 17 residues. From germline, CDR1 is SGHKS and CDR2 YYEKEE (reference sequence). Findings and caveats of the study: For cord blood, abundant beta clonotypes had fewer insertions, unlike memory repertoires, which showed none. Potential partial confounding of zero-insertion analyses by invariant MAIT and iNKT cells was noted.

These data were likewise used in another study, on T cells expressing NK-cell markers. That publication notes: The eight sequenced donors comprised seven who were HCMV-seropositive and one who was seronegative. The leading position in the CD3+CD56-NKG2C+ fraction of four donors also went to these clonotypes.

V is TRBV5-5 and J is TRBJ1-1, with a possible D match to TRBD1 (6 bases). The TCR originated in a young woman in good health. Input material: PBMCs. CDR3 in amino acids: CASSTYPRGRKDTEAFF. The CDR3 DNA follows: TGTGCCAGCAGCACCTATCCCCGGGGGCGTAAGGACACTGAAGCTTTCTTT.